The entry below describes one T cell receptor (beta chain). Its antigen remains unknown. This sample was included in a study of STAT5B mutations in CD4+ large granular lymphocyte leukemia. For the study at large: Among healthy controls, a particular HLA allele went with more CDR3 'QG' motifs.

The germline gives CDR1 SGHRS, CDR2 YFSETQ. The V gene end was trimmed by 0 bases and the J gene end by 4 bases; junction bases not matched to a gene: 2. The CDR3 is made up of 15 amino acids. Sequencing was at survey level. TCRdb's table, derived via immunoSEQ multiplex PCR, lists solely in-frame clones and lacks some. The table lists about 32,000 clones, around two thirds of them singletons. General study points: No patients shared main leukemic clonotypes, though roughly 25% appeared at low frequency elsewhere.

The source material was CD4+ T cells from blood buffy coats. This sequence joins TRBV5-1 and TRBJ1-2, with 11 bases lining up with TRBD1. The receptor was isolated from a human donor in good health. The CDR3 protein is CASSLEGQGGYGYTF. The CDR3 DNA is TGCGCCAGCAGCTTGGAGGGACAGGGGGGCTATGGCTACACCTTC.